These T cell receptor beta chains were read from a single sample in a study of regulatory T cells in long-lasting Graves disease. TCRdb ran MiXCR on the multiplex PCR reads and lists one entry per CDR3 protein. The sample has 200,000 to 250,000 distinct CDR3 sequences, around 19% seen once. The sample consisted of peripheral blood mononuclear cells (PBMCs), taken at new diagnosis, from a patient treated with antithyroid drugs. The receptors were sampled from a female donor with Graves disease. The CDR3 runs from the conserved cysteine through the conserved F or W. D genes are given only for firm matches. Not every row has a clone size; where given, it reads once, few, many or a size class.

CASRQGSYEQYF,TGTGCCAGCAGACAGGGATCCTACGAGCAGTACTTC,12,.,many,TRBJ2-7,TRBV28
CASSPSRDYGYTF,TGTGCCAGCAGCCCCTCGAGGGACTATGGCTACACCTTC,13,.,many,TRBJ1-2,TRBV7-2
CASSPTRVITDTQYF,TGTGCCAGCAGTCCGACTAGAGTAATCACAGATACGCAGTATTTT,15,.,many,TRBJ2-3,TRBV12-3/TRBV12-4
CASSEASASGGFYTDTQYF,TGTGCCAGCAGTGAAGCATCGGCTAGCGGGGGGTTTTACACAGATACGCAGTATTTT,19,TRBD2,.,TRBJ2-3,TRBV2
CASSPQAMDTEAFF,TGTGCCAGCTCACCGCAGGCGATGGACACTGAAGCTTTCTTT,14,.,few,TRBJ1-1,TRBV18
CASSEVYQYEQYF,TGTGCCAGCAGTGAAGTGTATCAGTACGAGCAGTACTTC,13,.,.,TRBJ2-7,TRBV6-1
CASSLEGGGTDEAFF,TGCGCCAGCAGCTTGGAGGGAGGGGGCACGGATGAAGCTTTCTTT,15,TRBD1,.,TRBJ1-1,TRBV5-1
CASSVGTGNNSPLHF,TGTGCCAGCAGCGTCGGGACAGGGAATAATTCACCCCTCCACTTT,15,TRBD1,.,TRBJ1-6,TRBV13
CSARDRRTANSPLHF,TGCAGTGCTAGAGATAGGAGGACGGCGAATTCACCCCTCCACTTT,15,.,many,TRBJ1-6,TRBV20-1
CASSQGSGRAWQYF,TGTGCCAGCAGCCAAGGTAGCGGGAGGGCCTGGCAGTACTTC,14,TRBD2,many,TRBJ2-7,TRBV3-1
CASSVHAGTKGGYTF,TGCGCCAGCAGCGTCCACGCCGGGACAAAAGGTGGCTACACCTTC,15,.,.,TRBJ1-2,TRBV5-1
CASSQALTGNYEQYF,TGCGCCAGCAGCCAAGCCCTCACAGGAAACTACGAGCAGTACTTC,15,.,.,TRBJ2-7,TRBV4-1
CASSPGGADEKLFF,TGCGCCAGCAGCCCCGGAGGGGCAGATGAAAAACTGTTTTTT,14,.,.,TRBJ1-4,TRBV5-1
CSAPWYRRFCTDTQYF,TGCAGCGCCCCATGGTACAGACGATTCTGCACAGATACGCAGTATTTT,16,.,many,TRBJ2-3,TRBV29-1
CASRIDRDHEAFF,TGTGCCAGCAGGATCGACAGGGACCATGAAGCTTTCTTT,13,TRBD1,many,TRBJ1-1,TRBV6-1
CASSSGTGTTNYGYTF,TGTGCCAGCAGCTCAGGGACAGGGACAACTAACTATGGCTACACCTTC,16,TRBD1,.,TRBJ1-2,TRBV6-1
CASYTGVGQLTYEQYF,TGTGCCAGCTACACTGGTGTGGGGCAACTGACCTACGAGCAGTACTTC,16,.,many,TRBJ2-7,TRBV6-2/TRBV6-3
CASSVEGASGRVNEQFF,TGTGCCAGCAGCGTAGAGGGGGCTAGCGGGAGGGTCAATGAGCAGTTCTTC,17,TRBD2,.,TRBJ2-1,TRBV9
CASSTRLAGSTDTQYF,TGTGCCAGTAGTACAAGACTAGCGGGAAGCACAGATACGCAGTATTTT,16,TRBD2,.,TRBJ2-3,TRBV19
CASRGLAGFYEQYF,TGTGCCAGCAGGGGACTAGCGGGATTCTACGAGCAGTACTTC,14,TRBD2,.,TRBJ2-7,TRBV2
CASSPGTSGRARGETQYF,TGTGCCAGCAGCCCCGGGACTAGCGGGAGGGCCCGCGGGGAGACCCAGTACTTC,18,TRBD2,many,TRBJ2-5,TRBV7-2
CASSFGLAIQETQYF,TGTGCCAGCAGCTTCGGACTAGCGATACAAGAGACCCAGTACTTC,15,TRBD2,many,TRBJ2-5,TRBV7-9
CASTQGGDQPQHF,TGTGCCAGCACCCAGGGGGGGGATCAGCCCCAGCATTTT,13,TRBD1,many,TRBJ1-5,TRBV2
CASSSTGGDTEAFF,TGTGCCAGCAGTTCCACAGGAGGGGACACTGAAGCTTTCTTT,14,.,many,TRBJ1-1,TRBV12-3/TRBV12-4
CAISLAGSSYEQYF,TGTGCCATCAGCCTAGCGGGGAGCTCCTACGAGCAGTACTTC,14,TRBD2,many,TRBJ2-7,TRBV10-3
CASSQGLFPGNEQFF,TGTGCCAGCAGCCAGGGACTATTCCCCGGCAATGAGCAGTTCTTC,15,TRBD2,once,TRBJ2-1,TRBV7-3
CSAPRAGVQETQYF,TGCAGTGCCCCTCGGGCGGGCGTCCAAGAGACCCAGTACTTC,14,.,many,TRBJ2-5,TRBV20-1
CAWSGGRTDQPQHF,TGTGCCTGGAGCGGGGGGCGGACGGATCAGCCCCAGCATTTT,14,.,.,TRBJ1-5,TRBV30
CASSFGLEEQYF,TGTGCCAGCAGTTTTGGCCTGGAAGAGCAGTACTTC,12,.,many,TRBJ2-7,TRBV12-3/TRBV12-4
CASRSTSGSNEQFF,TGTGCCAGCAGAAGTACTAGCGGGAGTAATGAGCAGTTCTTC,14,TRBD2,many,TRBJ2-1,TRBV27
CASSQDPDRRVGSEQFF,TGTGCCAGCAGCCAAGATCCGGACAGGAGGGTCGGGAGTGAGCAGTTCTTC,17,.,few,TRBJ2-1,TRBV3-1
CASSLRDVSYEQYF,TGTGCCAGCAGCTTAAGGGACGTCTCCTACGAGCAGTACTTC,14,.,many,TRBJ2-7,TRBV11-2
CASASELETQYF,TGTGCCTCGGCTTCTGAATTAGAGACCCAGTACTTC,12,.,many,TRBJ2-5,TRBV24-1
CATSDSTPLSSYNEQFF,TGTGCCACCAGTGACAGCACCCCCCTGAGCTCCTACAATGAGCAGTTCTTC,17,.,few,TRBJ2-1,TRBV24-1
CSAREPWGRGYTF,TGCAGTGCTAGAGAACCTTGGGGTCGAGGCTACACCTTC,13,.,few,TRBJ1-2,TRBV20-1
CASSPTRGGVAYEQYF,TGTGCCAGCAGCCCCACTAGGGGCGGGGTGGCCTACGAGCAGTACTTC,16,.,many,TRBJ2-7,TRBV28
CASTQGRTDNEQFF,TGTGCCAGCACCCAGGGAAGAACAGACAATGAGCAGTTCTTC,14,.,many,TRBJ2-1,TRBV11-2
CASSPNVRASTQYF,TGTGCCAGCAGCCCCAACGTCCGGGCCAGTACGCAGTATTTT,14,.,many,TRBJ2-3,TRBV6-1
CASSLGPGQRSRGSYNEQFF,TGTGCCAGCAGCTTAGGTCCGGGACAGAGATCCCGGGGGTCTTACAATGAGCAGTTCTTC,20,.,many,TRBJ2-1,TRBV7-9
CAISDIVGRTYEQYF,TGTGCCATCAGTGATATTGTCGGTCGGACCTACGAGCAGTACTTC,15,.,many,TRBJ2-7,TRBV10-3
CASTLSWGTDTQYF,TGTGCCAGCACCCTGTCCTGGGGGACAGATACGCAGTATTTT,14,.,few,TRBJ2-3,TRBV27
CASSQGGQGSIPYEQYF,TGCGCCAGCAGCCAAGGGGGACAGGGTTCAATACCCTACGAGCAGTACTTC,17,TRBD1,few,TRBJ2-7,TRBV4-1
CASSMGGMNNEQFF,TGTGCCAGCTCCATGGGGGGGATGAACAATGAGCAGTTCTTC,14,TRBD2,many,TRBJ2-1,TRBV18
CASSFAGASVEPQHF,TGTGCCAGCAGTTTTGCCGGGGCCTCGGTGGAGCCCCAGCATTTT,15,.,many,TRBJ1-5,TRBV28
CASSEGTGYSNQPQHF,TGTGCCAGCAGTGAAGGGACAGGATATAGCAATCAGCCCCAGCATTTT,16,TRBD1,many,TRBJ1-5,TRBV2
CASRGLAGELFF,TGTGCCAGCAGGGGGCTCGCCGGGGAGCTGTTTTTT,12,.,many,TRBJ2-2,TRBV28
CASRTGVGGYGYTF,TGTGCCAGCCGCACTGGGGTGGGTGGATATGGCTACACCTTC,14,.,many,TRBJ1-2,TRBV27
CASSQDPSGAWTYEQYF,TGCGCCAGCAGCCAAGACCCGAGTGGGGCATGGACTTACGAGCAGTACTTC,17,.,few,TRBJ2-7,TRBV4-1
CASSQDRKGGGATQYF,TGCGCCAGCAGCCAAGATCGAAAGGGTGGGGGGGCTACGCAGTATTTT,16,.,many,TRBJ2-3,TRBV4-1
CASRGGLAGEETQYF,TGTGCCAGCAGAGGGGGACTAGCGGGAGAAGAGACCCAGTACTTC,15,TRBD2,few,TRBJ2-5,TRBV2
CSAGPPSGAGVTYEQYF,TGCAGTGCCGGGCCCCCTAGCGGAGCGGGCGTTACCTACGAGCAGTACTTC,17,TRBD2,many,TRBJ2-7,TRBV20-1